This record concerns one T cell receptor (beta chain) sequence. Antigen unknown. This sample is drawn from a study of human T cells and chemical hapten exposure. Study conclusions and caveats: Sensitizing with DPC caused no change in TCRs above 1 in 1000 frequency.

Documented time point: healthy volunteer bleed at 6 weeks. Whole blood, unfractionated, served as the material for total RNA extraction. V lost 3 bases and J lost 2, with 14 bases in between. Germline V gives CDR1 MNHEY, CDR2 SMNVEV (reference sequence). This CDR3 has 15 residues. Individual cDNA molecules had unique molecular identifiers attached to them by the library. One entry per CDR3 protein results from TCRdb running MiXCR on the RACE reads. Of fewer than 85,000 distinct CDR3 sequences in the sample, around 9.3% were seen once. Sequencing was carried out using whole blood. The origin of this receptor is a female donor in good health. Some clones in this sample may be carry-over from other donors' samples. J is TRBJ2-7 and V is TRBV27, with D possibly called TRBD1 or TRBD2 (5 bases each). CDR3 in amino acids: CASSLLGPSPYEQYF. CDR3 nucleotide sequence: TGTGCCAGCAGTTTGCTGGGACCGAGTCCCTACGAGCAGTACTTC.